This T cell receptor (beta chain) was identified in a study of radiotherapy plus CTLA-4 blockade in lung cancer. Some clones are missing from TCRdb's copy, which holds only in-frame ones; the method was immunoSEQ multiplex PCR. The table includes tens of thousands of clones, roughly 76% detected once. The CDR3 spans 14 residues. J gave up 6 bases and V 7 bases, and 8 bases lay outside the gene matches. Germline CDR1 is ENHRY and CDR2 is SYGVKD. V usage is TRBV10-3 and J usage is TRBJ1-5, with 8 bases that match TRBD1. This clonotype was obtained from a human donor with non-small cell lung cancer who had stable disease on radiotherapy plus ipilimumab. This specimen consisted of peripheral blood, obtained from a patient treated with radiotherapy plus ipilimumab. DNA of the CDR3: TGTGCCATCAATTCGGACAGGGATGGTCAGCCCCAGCATTTT. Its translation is CAINSDRDGQPQHF.